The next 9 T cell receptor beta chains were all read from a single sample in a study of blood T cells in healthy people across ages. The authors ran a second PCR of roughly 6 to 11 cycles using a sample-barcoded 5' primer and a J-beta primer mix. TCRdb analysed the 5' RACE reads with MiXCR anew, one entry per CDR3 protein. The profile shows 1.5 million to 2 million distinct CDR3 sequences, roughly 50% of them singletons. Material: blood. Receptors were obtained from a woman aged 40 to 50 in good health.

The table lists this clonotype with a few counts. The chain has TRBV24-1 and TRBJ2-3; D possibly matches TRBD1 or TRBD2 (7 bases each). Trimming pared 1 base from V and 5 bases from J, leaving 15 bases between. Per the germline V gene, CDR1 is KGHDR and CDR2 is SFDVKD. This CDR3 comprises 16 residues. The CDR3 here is CATSDFLGGGGDTQYF. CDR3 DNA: TGTGCCACCAGTGATTTCTTGGGAGGGGGCGGAGATACGCAGTATTTT.

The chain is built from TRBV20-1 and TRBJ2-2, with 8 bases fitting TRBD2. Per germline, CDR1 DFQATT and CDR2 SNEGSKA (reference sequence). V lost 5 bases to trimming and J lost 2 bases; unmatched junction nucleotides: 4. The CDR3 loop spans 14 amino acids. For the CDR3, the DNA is TGCAGTGCTGGGACTAGTTTTAACACCGGGGAGCTGTTTTTT. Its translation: CSAGTSFNTGELFF.

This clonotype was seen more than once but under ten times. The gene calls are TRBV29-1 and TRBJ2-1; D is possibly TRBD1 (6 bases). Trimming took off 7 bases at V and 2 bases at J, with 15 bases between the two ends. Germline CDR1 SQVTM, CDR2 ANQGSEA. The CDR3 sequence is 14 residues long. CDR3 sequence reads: CSARHRAAYNEQFF. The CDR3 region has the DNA TGCAGCGCACGACACAGGGCTGCCTACAATGAGCAGTTCTTC.

CDR3 bases: TGTGCCAGCAGAAATGCTGGACAGGGGTCCTACAATGAGCAGTTCTTC. It is translated as CASRNAGQGSYNEQFF. The V call is TRBV6-6, the J call TRBJ2-1; 9 bases fit TRBD1. This CDR3 spans 16 amino acids. The J segment lost 1 base and the V segment lost 6 bases, leaving 7 bases of the junction unmatched. Germline CDR1 MNHNY, CDR2 SVGAGI (reference sequence).

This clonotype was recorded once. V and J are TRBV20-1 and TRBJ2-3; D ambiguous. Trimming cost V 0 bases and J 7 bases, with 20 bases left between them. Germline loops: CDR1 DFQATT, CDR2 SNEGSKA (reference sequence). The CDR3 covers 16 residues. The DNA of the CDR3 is TGCAGTGCTAGAGATACATTAGCCGATAATTCATATACGCAGTATTTT. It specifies CSARDTLADNSYTQYF.

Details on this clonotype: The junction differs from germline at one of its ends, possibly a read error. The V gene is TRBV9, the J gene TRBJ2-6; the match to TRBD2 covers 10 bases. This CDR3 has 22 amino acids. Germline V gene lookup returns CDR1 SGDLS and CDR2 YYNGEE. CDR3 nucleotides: TGTGCCAGCAGCGTAGGTGCGGTAGCGGGGGGCCGAAGAAGCTCTGGGGCCAACGTCTTGACTTTC. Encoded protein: CASSVGAVAGGRRSSGANVLTF.

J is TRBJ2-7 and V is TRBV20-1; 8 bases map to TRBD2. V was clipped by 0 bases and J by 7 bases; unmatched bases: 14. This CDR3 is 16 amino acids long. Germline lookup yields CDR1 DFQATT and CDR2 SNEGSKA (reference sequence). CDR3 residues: CSARDHPRGDSGEQYF. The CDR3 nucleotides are TGCAGTGCTAGAGATCACCCGCGGGGGGATTCCGGTGAGCAGTACTTC.

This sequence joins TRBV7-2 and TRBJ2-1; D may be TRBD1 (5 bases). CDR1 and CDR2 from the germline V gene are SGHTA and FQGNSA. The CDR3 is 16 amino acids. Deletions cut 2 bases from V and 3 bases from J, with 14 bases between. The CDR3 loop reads CASSLNPTGSYNEQFF. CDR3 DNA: TGTGCCAGCAGCTTAAACCCCACAGGAAGCTACAATGAGCAGTTCTTC.

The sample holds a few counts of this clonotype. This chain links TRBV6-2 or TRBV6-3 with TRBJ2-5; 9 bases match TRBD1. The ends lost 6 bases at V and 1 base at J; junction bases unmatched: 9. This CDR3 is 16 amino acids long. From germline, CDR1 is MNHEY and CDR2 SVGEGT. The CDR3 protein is CASSLGTGFIQETQYF. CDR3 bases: TGTGCCAGCAGCCTCGGGACAGGGTTTATCCAAGAGACCCAGTACTTC.